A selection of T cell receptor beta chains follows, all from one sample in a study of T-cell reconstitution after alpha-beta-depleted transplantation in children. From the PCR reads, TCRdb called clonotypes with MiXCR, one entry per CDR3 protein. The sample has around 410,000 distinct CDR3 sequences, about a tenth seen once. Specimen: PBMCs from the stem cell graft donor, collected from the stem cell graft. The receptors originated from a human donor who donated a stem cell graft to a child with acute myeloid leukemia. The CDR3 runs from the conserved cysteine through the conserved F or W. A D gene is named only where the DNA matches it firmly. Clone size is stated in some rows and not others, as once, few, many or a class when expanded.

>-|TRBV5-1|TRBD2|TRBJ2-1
TGCGCCAGCAGCTTTGAGCGGGGGGGCCTCGATGAGCAGTTCTTC
CASSFERGGLDEQFF
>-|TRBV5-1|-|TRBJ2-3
TGCGCCAGCAGCGGCGTAAGCGATACGCAGTATTTT
CASSGVSDTQYF
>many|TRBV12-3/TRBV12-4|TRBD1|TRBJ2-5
TGTGCCAGCGGCCCCGGGACAGAAGAGACCCAGTACTTC
CASGPGTEETQYF
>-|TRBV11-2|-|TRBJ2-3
TGTGCCAGCAGCTCCGACCGGCCTACGCAGTATTTT
CASSSDRPTQYF
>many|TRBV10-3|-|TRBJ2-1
TGTGCCATCAGGGAAGGAGGTCGATATGAGCAGTTCTTC
CAIREGGRYEQFF
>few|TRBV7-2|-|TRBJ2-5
TGTGCCAGCAGCTTAGTCAGGATGGAGACCCAGTACTTC
CASSLVRMETQYF
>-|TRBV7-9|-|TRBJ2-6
TGTGCCAGCAGCACGACTAGCTCTGGGGCCAACGTCCTGACTTTC
CASSTTSSGANVLTF
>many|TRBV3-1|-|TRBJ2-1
TGTGCCAGCAGCCAAAAGAGTAACAATGAGCAGTTCTTC
CASSQKSNNEQFF
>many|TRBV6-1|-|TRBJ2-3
TGTGCCAGCAGTAGGGACAGCACAGATACGCAGTATTTT
CASSRDSTDTQYF
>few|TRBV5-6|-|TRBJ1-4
TGTGCCAGCAGCTTGAACAGGTTAACTAATGAAAAACTGTTTTTT
CASSLNRLTNEKLFF
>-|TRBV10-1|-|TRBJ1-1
TGCGCCAGCAGTGAATTGGGCCGGACTGAAGCTTTCTTT
CASSELGRTEAFF
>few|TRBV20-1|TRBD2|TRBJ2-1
TGCAGTGCGCAACTAGCGGGGGCGGACGATGAGCAGTTCTTC
CSAQLAGADDEQFF
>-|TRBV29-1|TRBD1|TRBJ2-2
TGCAGCGTACAACAGGGGGCAGACACCGGGGAGCTGTTTTTT
CSVQQGADTGELFF
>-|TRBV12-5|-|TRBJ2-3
TGTGCTAGTGGTTCTGGGACCTCCGGGATGCGTAGCACAGATACGCAGTATTTT
CASGSGTSGMRSTDTQYF
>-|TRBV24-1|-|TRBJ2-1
TGTGCCACCAGTGAATCCGGAACCTACAATGAGCAGTTCTTC
CATSESGTYNEQFF